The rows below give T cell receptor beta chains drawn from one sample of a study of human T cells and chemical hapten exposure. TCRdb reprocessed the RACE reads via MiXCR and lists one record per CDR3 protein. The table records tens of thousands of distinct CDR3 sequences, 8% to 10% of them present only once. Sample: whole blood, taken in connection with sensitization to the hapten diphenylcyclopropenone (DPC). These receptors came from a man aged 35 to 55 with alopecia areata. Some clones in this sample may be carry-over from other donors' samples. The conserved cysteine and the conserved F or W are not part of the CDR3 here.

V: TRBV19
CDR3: ASSDSYFKNIQY

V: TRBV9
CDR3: ASSLRQSGETQY

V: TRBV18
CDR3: ASSPKFGGGSGNTIY

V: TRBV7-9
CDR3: ASSPSGTTYNEQF

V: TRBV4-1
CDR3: ASSQWTGVSTGELF

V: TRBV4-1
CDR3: ASSRPGTANSPLH

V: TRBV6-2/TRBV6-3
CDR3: ASSYNGRLNTGELF

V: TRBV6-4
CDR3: ASSPGAGGTGELF

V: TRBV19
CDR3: ASIHRGGNTIY

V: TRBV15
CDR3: ATSRDALADTQY

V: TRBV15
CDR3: ATSRDPQGPEKY

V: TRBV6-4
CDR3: ASSVRAGGTDTQY

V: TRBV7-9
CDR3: ASSSYRGLWDEQF

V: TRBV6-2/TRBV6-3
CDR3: ASSYSFRAGTDTQY

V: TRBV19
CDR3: ASSVFRGFYEQY

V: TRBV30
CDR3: AATGSGYGYT

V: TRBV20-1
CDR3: SARDQARQITSYEQY

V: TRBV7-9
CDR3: ASSLWRSPLH

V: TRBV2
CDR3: ASSRKGSDTQY

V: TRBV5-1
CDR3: ASSLGQSTSYEQY

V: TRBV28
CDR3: ASVGGGSGANVLT

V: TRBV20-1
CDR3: SARDFSGRSGYT

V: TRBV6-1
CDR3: ASSEGAGYDLETQY

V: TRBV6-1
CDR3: ASRTRDISSGANVLT

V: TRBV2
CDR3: ASRSGTGVGEKLF

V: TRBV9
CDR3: ASSARQGMNTEAF

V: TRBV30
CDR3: AWSYVNTEAF

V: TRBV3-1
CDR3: ASSHSGVNTEAF

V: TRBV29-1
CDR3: SVQPVAGNEQF

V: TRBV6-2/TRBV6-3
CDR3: ASSYPHSPLH

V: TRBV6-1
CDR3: ASSVQVDQPQH

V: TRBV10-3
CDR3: AIREGQSTDTQY

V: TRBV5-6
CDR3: ASIDGRTSGSTDTQY

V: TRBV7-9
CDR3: ASRETSGASRTDTQY

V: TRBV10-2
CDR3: ASSPIAGGSYNEQF

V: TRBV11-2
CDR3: ASSSTTGGHEQF

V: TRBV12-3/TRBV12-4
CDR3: ASSPVTGARTDTQY

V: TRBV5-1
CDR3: ASSLSQNTEAF

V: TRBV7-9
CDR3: ASSGQSSSYEQY

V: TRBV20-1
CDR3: SARKDRSSYEQY

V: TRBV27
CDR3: ASSFGPVDTQY

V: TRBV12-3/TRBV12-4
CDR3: ASRGQPVDGNTIY

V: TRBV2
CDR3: ASSLTGTSGSKDNEQF

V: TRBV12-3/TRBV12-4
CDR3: ASSLGMTLTETQY

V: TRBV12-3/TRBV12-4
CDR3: ASSKTGNYNQPQH

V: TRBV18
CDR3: ASSRGVEAF

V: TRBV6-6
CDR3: ASSSSGTGGNTIY

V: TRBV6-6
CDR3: ASSSTGPGEKLF

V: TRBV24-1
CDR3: ATSDWGSKYEQY

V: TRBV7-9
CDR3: ASSLTGPNQPQH

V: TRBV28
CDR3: ASNGGFQETQY

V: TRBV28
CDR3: ASSSIYEQY